This T cell receptor beta chain comes out of a study of OX40 agonist ivuxolimab in advanced cancers. Study at large: The patients received ivuxolimab by intravenous route every 2 weeks at 0.01 to 10 mg/kg.

Excluded were patients having autoimmune disease history or systemic immunosuppression. Here immunoSEQ multiplex PCR was the method, and the copy in TCRdb shows in-frame clones only, minus some. The profile covers roughly 20,000 clones, with 83% appearing a single time and about 20% taken by the ten largest. This clone was observed a single time. Antigen unknown. Study observations and caveats: Part of the nonresponder group also had normalized T-cell clonal expansion that was low.

The V gene lost 6 bases and the J gene lost 3 bases, with 12 bases spanning the gap. CDR1 is MNHNS and CDR2 is SASEGT in the germline V gene. The CDR3 covers 13 residues. This receptor was obtained from an adult with an advanced solid tumor such as melanoma, head and neck, liver or kidney cancer. Sequenced here: CD4+ or CD8+ T cells sorted from blood, sampled in a trial of the OX40 agonist ivuxolimab. The V and J genes are TRBV6-1 and TRBJ2-7; TRBD1 or TRBD2 may be the D gene (5 bases each). The CDR3 DNA is TGTGCCAGCAGCGTACTAGGGGACTACGAGCAGTACTTC. This codes for CASSVLGDYEQYF.